This TCR beta chain was documented in a study of blood T cell repertoires in COVID-19. Study-level background: Acute-phase and convalescent COVID-19 samples originated in the United States, Italy and Spain. Sources were T cells, B-cell-depleted T cells, or PBMCs; the material itself was cDNA or gDNA.

Original analysis: Amplifying reference gene primers gave estimates of nucleated cell counts. TCRdb keeps only in-frame clones here, not all; method: immunoSEQ multiplex PCR. V, J and clone size were drawn from that table, and D and trimming were deduced from the DNA. The sample consists of about 77,000 clones, about nine tenths of them appearing once. Sequencing was done on a sample of peripheral blood. This receptor was obtained from a woman of 80 years or more with active or convalescent COVID-19.

The CDR3 here is CASSSDSSGGALDTGELFF. CDR3 DNA: TGTGCCAGCAGCTCCGATAGTAGCGGGGGGGCCTTGGACACCGGGGAGCTGTTTTTT. This chain links TRBV7-3 with TRBJ2-2; the match to TRBD2 covers 11 bases. The CDR3 consists of 19 residues. V lost 4 bases and J lost 3; bases outside the gene matches: 13. CDR1 SGHTA and CDR2 FQGTGA come from the germline V gene.